One sample yielded the 15 T cell receptor beta chains listed below, sequenced in a study of OX40 agonist ivuxolimab in advanced cancers. Sequencing used immunoSEQ multiplex PCR; TCRdb keeps in-frame clones, though not all of them. The sample yields around 50,000 clones, 70% to 80% seen once. The sequences come from CD4+ or CD8+ T cells sorted from blood, collected in a trial of the OX40 agonist ivuxolimab. Receptor source: an adult with an advanced solid tumor such as melanoma, head and neck, liver or kidney cancer.

The chain carries TRBV7-6 and TRBJ2-3; TRBD2 matches at 8 bases. CDR3 length: 14 residues. Germline V CDR1 and CDR2: SGHVS, FNYEAQ. The V segment lost 5 bases and the J segment 5 bases; nucleotides outside the gene matches: 6. The CDR3: CASSVSGRVDTQYF. The CDR3 region has the DNA TGTGCCAGCAGCGTCAGCGGGAGAGTAGATACGCAGTATTTT.

Worth noting for this clone: One end of the junction fails to match germline, which may point to a read error. The chain recombines TRBV6-5 with TRBJ2-7; 12 bases align to TRBD2. Germline V gives CDR1 MNHEY, CDR2 SVGAGI. The CDR3 covers 13 residues. The DNA for the CDR3 is TGTGCCAGCAGTAACTCCGGACTAGCGGGACAGTACTTC. Amino acid sequence: CASSNSGLAGQYF.

V and J are TRBV29-1 and TRBJ2-1; D possibly uses TRBD1 or TRBD2 (7 bases each). The CDR3 spans 18 residues. Germline V CDR1 and CDR2: SQVTM, ANQGSEA. Trimming left V 5 bases short and J 0 bases short, with 23 bases between. CDR3: CSVQGGLAVLSSYNEQFF. DNA for the CDR3: TGCAGCGTTCAGGGGGGGCTAGCGGTCCTGAGCTCCTACAATGAGCAGTTCTTC.

The V and J genes are TRBV5-4 and TRBJ1-2; D is uncertain. The CDR3 runs to 13 residues. V was shortened by 0 bases and J by 2 bases, with 5 bases between the two germline ends. CDR1 and CDR2 (germline): SGHNT, YYREEE (reference sequence). The CDR3: CASSLGSNYGYTF. CDR3 bases: TGTGCCAGCAGCTTGGGCAGCAACTATGGCTACACCTTC.

This rearrangement joins TRBV5-1 to TRBJ2-7; possibly TRBD2 for D (5 bases). The CDR3 contains 16 residues. V lost 4 bases, J lost 5 bases, and 22 bases lay in between. Germline V CDR1 and CDR2: SGHRS, YFSETQ. CDR3 amino acids: CASSPDGQLAGNEQYF. Here the CDR3 DNA reads TGCGCCAGCAGCCCCGACGGGCAGCTAGCAGGAAACGAGCAGTACTTC. Together with reference TRBV5-1 and TRBJ2-7, the CDR3 gives the full variable domain: KAGVTQTPRYLIKTRGQQVTLSCSPISGHRSVSWYQQTPGQGLQFLFEYFSETQRNKGNFPGRFSGRQFSNSRSEMNVSTLELGDSALYLCASSPDGQLAGNEQYFGPGTRLTVT.

This clone is medium-sized by share. The CDR3 nucleotides are TGCGCCAGCAGCCAAGGTGGAGTCATTCCCTATGGCTACACCTTC. It yields the protein CASSQGGVIPYGYTF. This chain links TRBV4-1 with TRBJ1-2, with D uncertain. Germline assignment: CDR1 MGHRA and CDR2 YSYEKL. Trimming took 1 base from V and 4 from J, leaving 13 bases between them. There are 15 residues in the CDR3.

The rearrangement uses TRBV4-1 and TRBJ2-1, with a possible D match to TRBD1 (7 bases). The CDR3 has 19 amino acids. V lost 0 bases, J lost 0 bases, and 18 bases lay in between. Germline CDR1 MGHRA, CDR2 YSYEKL. CDR3 coding DNA: TGCGCCAGCAGCCAAGATCGAGGGGGCGGCGGGACCTCCTACAATGAGCAGTTCTTC. Protein sequence: CASSQDRGGGGTSYNEQFF.

The chain uses TRBV6-1 and TRBJ2-1; TRBD2 matches at 8 bases. V was pared by 4 bases and J by 3 bases, with 2 bases of the junction left unmatched. The CDR3 has 14 residues. CDR1 is MNHNS and CDR2 is SASEGT in the germline V gene. CDR3 DNA: TGTGCCAGCAGTGTTAGCGGGAACTACAATGAGCAGTTCTTC. Translation gives CASSVSGNYNEQFF.

Only one count was recorded for this clone. V and J are TRBV29-1 and TRBJ2-5, with D possibly matching TRBD1 (5 bases). The CDR3 is 12 amino acids. V gave up 3 bases and J gave up 4 bases, with 9 bases separating them. From germline, CDR1 is SQVTM and CDR2 ANQGSEA. The CDR3 DNA sequence: TGCAGCGTTGACCCGCAGGGAGAGACCCAGTACTTC. This translates into CSVDPQGETQYF.

The chain combines TRBV6-5 with TRBJ1-3; D remains unclear. This CDR3 is 14 amino acids long. The V gene lost 4 bases and the J gene lost 2 bases, with 9 bases spanning the gap. Germline V gene lookup returns CDR1 MNHEY and CDR2 SVGAGI. DNA for the CDR3: TGTGCCAGCAGTTCAGCCGGGGCTGGAAACACCATATATTTT. Its translation: CASSSAGAGNTIYF.

The CDR3 sequence: CASKGTGSTEAFF. DNA of the CDR3: TGTGCCAGCAAAGGGACAGGGAGTACTGAAGCTTTCTTT. V and J are TRBV6-5 and TRBJ1-1; 9 bases are shared with TRBD1. The germline V gene encodes CDR1 MNHEY and CDR2 SVGAGI. This CDR3 spans 13 amino acids. V lost 7 bases, J lost 5 bases, and 5 bases stayed unmatched.

The genes are TRBV5-6 and TRBJ2-7, with D perhaps TRBD2 (5 bases). The CDR3 is 14 amino acids. Trimming removed 1 base from V and 2 bases from J, with 10 bases in between. Germline V gene data show CDR1 as SGHDT and CDR2 as YYEEEE. The CDR3 protein is CASSLSGRTYEQYF. For the CDR3, the DNA is TGTGCCAGCAGCTTGTCGGGGAGAACCTACGAGCAGTACTTC.

The V and J genes are TRBV6-5 and TRBJ2-7, with D unclear. With 5 bases removed from V and 6 bases from J, the gap between germline ends came to 14 bases. Germline values: CDR1 MNHEY, CDR2 SVGAGI. There are 13 residues in the CDR3. The CDR3 nucleotides read TGTGCCAGCAGTCCTACCTCTCGGGCCGAGCAGTACTTC. Translating gives CASSPTSRAEQYF.

This clone was seen only a few times. The chain recombines TRBV15 with TRBJ1-5, with D uncertain. The germline CDR1 and CDR2 sequences are LNHNV and YYDKDF (reference sequence). The CDR3 is 15 amino acids. V lost 3 bases to trimming and J lost 2 bases, with 11 bases between them. CDR3 in DNA: TGTGCCACCAGCAGCCGGGCCTCGGGCAATCAGCCCCAGCATTTT. As protein: CATSSRASGNQPQHF.

This chain uses TRBV2 with TRBJ2-1; D gene uncertain. Germline V lookup: CDR1 SNHLY, CDR2 FYNNEI. CDR3 size: 12 residues. Deletions cut 2 bases from V and 6 bases from J, with 5 bases between. Here the CDR3 DNA reads TGTGCCAGCAGTGAACAGGTCAATGAGCAGTTCTTC. This codes for CASSEQVNEQFF.